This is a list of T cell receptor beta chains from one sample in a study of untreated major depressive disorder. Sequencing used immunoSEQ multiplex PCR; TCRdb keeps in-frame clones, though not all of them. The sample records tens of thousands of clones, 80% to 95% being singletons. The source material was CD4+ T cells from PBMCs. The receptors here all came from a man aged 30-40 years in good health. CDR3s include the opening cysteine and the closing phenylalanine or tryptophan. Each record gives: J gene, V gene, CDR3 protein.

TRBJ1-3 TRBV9 CASSPGVTGNTIYF
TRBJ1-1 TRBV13 CASSLAESKEAFF
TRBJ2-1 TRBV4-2 CASSRSGLAYNEQFF
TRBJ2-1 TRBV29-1 CSVEWAARYNEQFF
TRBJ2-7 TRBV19 CASSRGLAGINEQYF
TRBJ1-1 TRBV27 CASSLSRDTEAFF
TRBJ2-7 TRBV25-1 CASSRQGSYEQYF
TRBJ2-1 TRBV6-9 CAGQDESLASRTKNNEQFF
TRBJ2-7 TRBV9 CASSPDFSSYEQYF
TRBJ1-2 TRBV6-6 CASIPDRGVYGYTF
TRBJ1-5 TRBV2 CASSGGRRVNQPQHF
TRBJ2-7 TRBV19 CASSIFLDNRGQYF
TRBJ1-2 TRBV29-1 CSALSDGRSPYGYTF
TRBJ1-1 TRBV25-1 CASSARGGSTEAFF
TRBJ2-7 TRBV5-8 CASSWGAGRSYEQYF
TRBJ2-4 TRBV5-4 CASSPADLIAKNIQYF
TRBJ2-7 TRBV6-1 CASSEETGRQF
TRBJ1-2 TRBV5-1 CASSLEPSGPSYVYGYTF
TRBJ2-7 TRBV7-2 CASSFLTGPYEQYF
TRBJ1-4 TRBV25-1 CASRGGFEKLFF
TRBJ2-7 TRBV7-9 CASSSGLGEQYF
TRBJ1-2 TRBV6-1 CASSVSGKVGYTF
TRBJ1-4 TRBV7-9 CASSLGQVGGEKLFF
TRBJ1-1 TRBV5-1 CASSLAYQGGTEAFF
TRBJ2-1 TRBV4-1 CASSQDKNGYNEQFF
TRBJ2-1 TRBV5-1 CASSGGRANLYEQFF
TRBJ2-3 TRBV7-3 CASSPGLLGADTQYF
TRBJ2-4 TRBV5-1 CASSLAPSGSNIQYF
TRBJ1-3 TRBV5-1 CASSPEATGIDTIYF
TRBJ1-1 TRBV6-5 CASSINRGSTEAFF
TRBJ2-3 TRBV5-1 CASSPEGLRSDTQYF
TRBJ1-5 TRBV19 CASSIGGGGNQPQHF
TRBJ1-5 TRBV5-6 CASSRLRGSNQPQHF
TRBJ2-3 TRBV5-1 CASSLAGQGADTQYF
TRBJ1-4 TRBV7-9 CASSSRRQGSEKLFF
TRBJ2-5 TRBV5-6 CASSTQNQETQYF
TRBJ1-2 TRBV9 CASSGAGTGGSGYTF
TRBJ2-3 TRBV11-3 CASSSLLAQKQYF
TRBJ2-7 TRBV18 CASSPGTGAYEQYF
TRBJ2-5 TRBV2 CASGGGSGSMGETQYF
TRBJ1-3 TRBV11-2 CASSSRTVGGSTIYF
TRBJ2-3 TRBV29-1 CSVGRQGWGTDTQYF
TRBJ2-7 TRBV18 CASSPLGTGYSEQYF
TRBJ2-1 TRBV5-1 CASSPSAASVYEQFF
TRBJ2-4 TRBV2 CASSSVEDIQYF
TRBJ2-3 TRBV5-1 CASSSGLAGGTDTQYF
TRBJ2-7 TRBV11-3 CASSLTGGYEQYF
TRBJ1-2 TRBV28 CASSLTTGGYGYTF
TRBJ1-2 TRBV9 CASSVGSGHYGYTF